A selection of T cell receptor beta chains follows, all from one sample in a study of shared T cell receptors in the human thymus. Using immunoSEQ multiplex PCR, the repertoire was profiled, and TCRdb retains in-frame clones only, with some absent. Here the sample spans around 730,000 clones, approximately 85% being singletons. Another study also made use of these data, one on human thymus T cells.

Sequenced: thymocytes. These receptors were taken from a girl under three years old with a congenital heart defect. Both conserved end residues are part of each CDR3. The D gene is left open where the match is weak. Size values are once, few and many counts, or a class for expanded clones, and some rows have none.

TRBJ2-5 TRBV19 . . TGTGCCAGTAGTAGGGGCAGGTTCCCCTCCGGAGAAGAGACCCAGTACTTC CASSRGRFPSGEETQYF
TRBJ2-5 TRBV2 TRBD2 . TGTGCCAGCGACGGAACACAAGGACTAGCGGGGGGCCTGGAGACCCAGTACTTC CASDGTQGLAGGLETQYF
TRBJ1-4 TRBV10-3 TRBD1 . TGTGCCATCAGTCAGACAGGGGGGAGTAATGAAAAACTGTTTTTT CAISQTGGSNEKLFF
TRBJ1-6 TRBV7-3 . few TGTGCCAGCAGCTTGTCAGGAAATAATTCACCCCTCCACTTT CASSLSGNNSPLHF
TRBJ2-7 TRBV14 . . TGTGCCAGCAGCCAAGATAACAGGGCCGACGAGCAGTACTTC CASSQDNRADEQYF
TRBJ1-1 TRBV2 . . TGTGCCAGCAGGATAGGGAGCTCTGAAGCTTTCTTT CASRIGSSEAFF
TRBJ1-3 TRBV27 TRBD1 few TGTGCCAGCAGTTTGAGGTCGGACAGGAGCTCTGGAAACACCATATATTTT CASSLRSDRSSGNTIYF
TRBJ1-1 TRBV5-6 . few TGTGCCAGCAGCCTCAGACAGACCGACACTGAAGCTTTCTTT CASSLRQTDTEAFF
TRBJ1-1 TRBV5-5 . . TGTGCCAGCAGCCTCCAAGAGCCCGAAGCTTTCTTT CASSLQEPEAFF
TRBJ2-7 TRBV7-2 TRBD1 . TGTGCCAGCAGCGAGGGGAGGGGACAGGGTTTTTACGAGCAGTACTTC CASSEGRGQGFYEQYF
TRBJ1-2 TRBV29-1 . . TGCAGCGTTGAACCTAGAGTGGTCTATGGCTACACCTTC CSVEPRVVYGYTF
TRBJ1-2 TRBV28 . few TGTGCCAGCAGTTTATACAACGGCTACACCTTC CASSLYNGYTF
TRBJ1-1 TRBV5-1 TRBD1 . TGCGCCAGCAGCTTGCCCGGACAGGGTGAGGTGAACACTGAAGCTTTCTTT CASSLPGQGEVNTEAFF
TRBJ1-6 TRBV4-1 TRBD1 once TGCGCCAGCAGGGACAGGGGCCGAAGCTCCTATAATTCACCCCTCCACTTT CASRDRGRSSYNSPLHF
TRBJ1-5 TRBV2 . few TGTGCCAGCAGCGAACACAGGGAAGATCAGCCCCAGCATTTT CASSEHREDQPQHF
TRBJ2-7 TRBV27 . . TGTGCCAGCAGTGGTATTCCGGGAACGAAAACCTACGAGCAGTACTTC CASSGIPGTKTYEQYF
TRBJ1-2 TRBV7-6 . . TGTGCCAGCAGCCCCAGGACAGCTAACTATGGCTACACCTTC CASSPRTANYGYTF
TRBJ1-1 TRBV7-8 TRBD1 . TGTGCCAGCAGCCCTGCGTCAGGGGGAGCTGAAGCTTTCTTT CASSPASGGAEAFF
TRBJ2-2 TRBV2 . few TGTGCCAGCAGTTTGGGATCTCATGGGGGGGCAATTTTTGGGAACACCGGGGAGCTGTTTTTT CASSLGSHGGAIFGNTGELFF
TRBJ1-1 TRBV14 . . TGTGCCAGCAGCCAAGACGTCGGGAGCACTGAAGCTTTCTTT CASSQDVGSTEAFF
TRBJ1-3 TRBV9 TRBD1 . TGTGCCAGCAGCGTAGCCGGGACAGGGGGAAACACCATATATTTT CASSVAGTGGNTIYF
TRBJ1-1 TRBV12-5 . once TGTGCTAGTGGTTTGCCCCCTGGACAGCCGAACACTGAAGCTTTCTTT CASGLPPGQPNTEAFF
TRBJ1-2 TRBV4-3 . . TGCGCCAGCAGCCAAGGAGCGCCGGCAATTAACTATGGCTACACCTTC CASSQGAPAINYGYTF
TRBJ1-2 TRBV5-1 TRBD1 . TGCGCCAGCAGCTTGGTGCGGACAGGGGGCGCCGCCGACTATGGCTACACCTTC CASSLVRTGGAADYGYTF
TRBJ1-4 TRBV7-9 . . TGTGCCAGCAGCTTAAATTCCTATCAAAACGCAACTAATGAAAAACTGTTTTTT CASSLNSYQNATNEKLFF
TRBJ1-4 TRBV5-6 . once TGTGCCAGCAGCTGGTGGGGACTTCCTAATGAAAAACTGTTTTTT CASSWWGLPNEKLFF
TRBJ1-6 TRBV4-3 TRBD1 . TGCGCCAGCAGCCAAGAGCGGGACAGGGATAATTCACCCCTCCACTTT CASSQERDRDNSPLHF
TRBJ1-1 TRBV10-2 TRBD1 . TGCGCCAGCAGTCGAAGGGCAGGGGGGACTGAAGCTTTCTTT CASSRRAGGTEAFF
TRBJ1-3 TRBV5-1 TRBD1 . TGCGCCAGCAGCTTGGGAGACAGGGCTGTCTCTGGAAACACCATATATTTT CASSLGDRAVSGNTIYF
TRBJ1-2 TRBV5-6 . . TGTGCCAGCAGCTTGCGTAGTGGCTACACCTTC CASSLRSGYTF
TRBJ1-1 TRBV5-8 . . TGTGCCAGCAGCTTCAAAGGAGACCTCATGAACACTGAAGCTTTCTTT CASSFKGDLMNTEAFF
TRBJ2-7 TRBV21-1 . . TGTGCCAGCAGCAAACTCTCAACAGGGGGCCAAAGAACCTACGAGCAGTACTTC CASSKLSTGGQRTYEQYF
TRBJ1-1 TRBV14 . . TGTGCCAGCAGCCAAGGAACCCCGACAGGAGCGAACACTGAAGCTTTCTTT CASSQGTPTGANTEAFF
TRBJ2-7 TRBV6-6 TRBD1 . TGTGCCAGCGGAGGGACAGGGGTATACGAGCAGTACTTC CASGGTGVYEQYF
TRBJ1-2 TRBV9 . . TGTGCCAGCAGCTCTCGGGGGGCTTCTGATGGCTACACCTTC CASSSRGASDGYTF
TRBJ2-1 TRBV9 TRBD2 few TGTGCCAGCAGCGTAGTCGGGGGGATCAACAATGAGCAGTTCTTC CASSVVGGINNEQFF
TRBJ2-7 TRBV2 . . TGTGCCAGCAGTGGGCGGGACAGATCCTACGAGCAGTACTTC CASSGRDRSYEQYF
TRBJ2-3 TRBV18 TRBD2 . TGTGCCAGCTCACCACCCGCGGGGGGAAAATACACAGATACGCAGTATTTT CASSPPAGGKYTDTQYF
TRBJ1-1 TRBV4-1 TRBD1 . TGCGCCACCCACTCACACACGGGACAGGGGAGTAGCACTGAAGCTTTCTTT CATHSHTGQGSSTEAFF
TRBJ2-3 TRBV9 . . TGTGCCAGCAGCGTAACTGGCGCGGACACAGATACGCAGTATTTT CASSVTGADTDTQYF
TRBJ1-5 TRBV6-6 . . TGTGCCAGCAGCCGCCCTAATAGCAATCAGCCCCAGCATTTT CASSRPNSNQPQHF
TRBJ1-4 TRBV9 TRBD1 . TGTGCCAGCACCACTAGGGACAGTAATGAAAAACTGTTTTTT CASTTRDSNEKLFF
TRBJ2-7 TRBV7-8 . . TGTGCCAGCAGCTTACCGATGACTGGTACCTCCTACGAGCAGTACTTC CASSLPMTGTSYEQYF
TRBJ2-3 TRBV5-1 . . TGCGCCAGCAGCTTGGGGGCGGGGGCCGAAGGCACAGATACGCAGTATTTT CASSLGAGAEGTDTQYF
TRBJ1-6 TRBV4-1 . few TGCGCCAGCAGCCAATCGACAGCTATACTACCTTTCTATAATTCACCCCTCCACTTT CASSQSTAILPFYNSPLHF
TRBJ2-5 TRBV5-1 . . TGCGCCAGCAGCTTCAGGGGGAGGCCTGATGAGACCCAGTACTTC CASSFRGRPDETQYF
TRBJ1-2 TRBV9 . . TGTGCCAGCAGCGTAGATAGGCGGACTAACTATGGCTACACCTTC CASSVDRRTNYGYTF
TRBJ1-5 TRBV19 . few TGTGCCAGTAGTATAGTTGGCGCGGGGGAAACTCAGCCCCAGCATTTT CASSIVGAGETQPQHF
TRBJ1-5 TRBV6-1 TRBD1 . TGTGCCAGCAGTGATAAAGGGGGCGCCGACAATCAGCCCCAGCATTTT CASSDKGGADNQPQHF